This T cell receptor (beta chain) was captured by sequencing in a study of shared clonotypes between healthy human individuals. The wider study: Each donor's CD8 memory used one plate, CD8 naive two, each CD4 subset three.

Deep was the level at which the assay was run. Generated by immunoSEQ multiplex PCR, the TCRdb table keeps only in-frame clones and is missing some. The sample shows millions of clones, over 85% of them seen only once. As for this clone: Its antigen remains unknown.

It was CD45RO-negative cells, positively selected for CCR7, that made up naive CD8 cells, with terminally differentiated effector memory CD45RA+ cells excluded. CDR3 size: 15 residues. Trimming cost V 2 bases and J 0 bases, with 10 bases left between them. Germline V gives CDR1 MNHNS, CDR2 SASEGT. Study observations and caveats: The sharing of 4.5% to 5.5% of naive CD4 clonotypes was seen across several donors. Clonotypes which were not shared had lower generation probabilities than clonotypes that all four donors shared.

The receptor was isolated from a man between 18 and 29 years old in good health. The material sequenced was naive CD8+ T cells sorted from blood. The chain is built from TRBV6-1 and TRBJ1-2; no clear D gene. The CDR3 region has the DNA TGTGCCAGCAGTGAATATGGCCAGCCTAACTATGGCTACACCTTC. Translating gives CASSEYGQPNYGYTF.